This T cell receptor beta chain was documented in a study of human T cells and chemical hapten exposure. The V and J ends lost 3 bases and 6 bases, in that order; junction bases with no gene match: 10. From germline, CDR1 is LGHDT and CDR2 YNNKEL (reference sequence). The CDR3 has 17 amino acids. This clonotype was seen at least ten times. Time point meaning: patch test 2, 6 weeks after DPC sensitization. Stated treatment: therapeutic diphenylcyclopropenone sensitization with weekly scalp DPC. Each CDR3 protein is one row after TCRdb ran MiXCR on the RACE reads. Among some 84,000 distinct CDR3 sequences listed, 8.5% to 12% were seen once.

Here the sequenced sample was whole blood, taken in connection with sensitization to the hapten diphenylcyclopropenone (DPC). This chain links TRBV3-1 with TRBJ2-2; 10 bases fit TRBD1. This TCR derives from a woman between 45 and 60 years old with alopecia areata. Some clones in this sample may be carry-over from other donors' samples. The CDR3, as DNA: TGTGCCAGCAGCCAGGACGACCGGGACAGGGGAGCCGGGGAGCTGTTTTTT. Encoded protein: CASSQDDRDRGAGELFF.